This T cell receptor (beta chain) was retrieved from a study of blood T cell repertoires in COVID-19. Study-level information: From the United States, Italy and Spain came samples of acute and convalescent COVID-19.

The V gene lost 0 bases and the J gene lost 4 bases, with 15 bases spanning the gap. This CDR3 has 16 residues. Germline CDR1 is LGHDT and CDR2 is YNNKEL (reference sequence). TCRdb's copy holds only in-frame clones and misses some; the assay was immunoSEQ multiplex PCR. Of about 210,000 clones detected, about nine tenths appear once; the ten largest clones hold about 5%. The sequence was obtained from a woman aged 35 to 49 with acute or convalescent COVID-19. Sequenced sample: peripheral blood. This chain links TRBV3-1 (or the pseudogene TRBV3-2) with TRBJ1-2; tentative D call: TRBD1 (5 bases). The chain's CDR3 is CASSQDPGGAVYGYTF. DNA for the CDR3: TGTGCCAGCAGCCAAGATCCAGGCGGGGCCGTCTATGGCTACACCTTC.